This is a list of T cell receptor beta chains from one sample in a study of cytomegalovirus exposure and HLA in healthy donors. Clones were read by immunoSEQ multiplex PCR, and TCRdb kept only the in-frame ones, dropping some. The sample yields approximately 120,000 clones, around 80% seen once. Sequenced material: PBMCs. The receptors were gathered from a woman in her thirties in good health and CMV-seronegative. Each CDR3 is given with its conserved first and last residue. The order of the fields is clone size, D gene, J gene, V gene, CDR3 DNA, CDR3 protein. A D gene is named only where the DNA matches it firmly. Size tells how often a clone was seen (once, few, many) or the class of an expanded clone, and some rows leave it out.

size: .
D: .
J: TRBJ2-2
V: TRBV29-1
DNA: TGCAGCGCCGGGACACAGAACACCGGGGAGCTGTTTTTT
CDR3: CSAGTQNTGELFF

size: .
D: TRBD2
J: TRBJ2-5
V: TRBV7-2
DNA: TGTGCCAGCAGCTTAGGGTCCAGCGGGATCCAAGAGACCCAGTACTTC
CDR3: CASSLGSSGIQETQYF

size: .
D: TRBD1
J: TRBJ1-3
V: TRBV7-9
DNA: TGTGCCAGCAGCTTCCGGACAGGACTCGGAAACACCATATATTTT
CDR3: CASSFRTGLGNTIYF

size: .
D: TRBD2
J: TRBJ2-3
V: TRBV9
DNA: TGTGCCAGCAGCGTAGGGGGGGGAGCGACAGATACGCAGTATTTT
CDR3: CASSVGGGATDTQYF

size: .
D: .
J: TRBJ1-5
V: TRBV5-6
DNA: TGTGCCAGCAGCTTGGGGGGGGTGAGCAATCAGCCCCAGCATTTT
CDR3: CASSLGGVSNQPQHF

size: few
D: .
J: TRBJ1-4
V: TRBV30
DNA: TGTGCCTGGAGTGTACGGGGGGCTGCTAATGAAAAACTGTTTTTT
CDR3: CAWSVRGAANEKLFF

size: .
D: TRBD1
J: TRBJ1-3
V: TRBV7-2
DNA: TGTGCCAGCAGTCTGGACAGGGTCAGAGGAAACACCATATATTTT
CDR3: CASSLDRVRGNTIYF

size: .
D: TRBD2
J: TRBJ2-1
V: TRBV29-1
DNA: TGCAGCGTCGACCTCGGACTAGCGGGAGGGGTGTGGTCCTACAATGAGCAGTTCTTC
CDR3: CSVDLGLAGGVWSYNEQFF

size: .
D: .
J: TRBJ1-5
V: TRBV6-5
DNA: TGTGCCAGCAGTTTAGGGGCCCCGGGTCAGCCCCAGCATTTT
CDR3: CASSLGAPGQPQHF

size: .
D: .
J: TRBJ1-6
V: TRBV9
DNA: TGTGCCAGCAGCGTAGCCCCGGGAAGCTATAATTCACCCCTCCACTTT
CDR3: CASSVAPGSYNSPLHF

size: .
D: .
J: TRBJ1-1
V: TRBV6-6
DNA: TGTGCCAGCAACCTTCCAGGGGCCACTGAAGCTTTCTTT
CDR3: CASNLPGATEAFF

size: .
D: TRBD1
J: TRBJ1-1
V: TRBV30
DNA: TGTGCCTGGAGTACCACCGGGACAGGGCTAGTAGCTTTCTTT
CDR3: CAWSTTGTGLVAFF

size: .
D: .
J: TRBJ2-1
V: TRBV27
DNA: TGTGCCAGCAGTCTACTGGACTCAGTGGGGTACAATGAGCAGTTCTTC
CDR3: CASSLLDSVGYNEQFF

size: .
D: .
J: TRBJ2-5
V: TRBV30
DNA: TGTGCCTGGATGGAAGGGAACACCCGGGGGGAGACCCAGTACTTC
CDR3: CAWMEGNTRGETQYF

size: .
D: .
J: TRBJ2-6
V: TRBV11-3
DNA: TGTGCCAGCAGCCAAGGGGGACCGTTCCCCTCTGGGGCCAACGTCCTGACTTTC
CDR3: CASSQGGPFPSGANVLTF

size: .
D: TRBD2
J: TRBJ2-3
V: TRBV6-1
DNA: TGTGCCAGCAGTGAACCTCGACTAGCCTCGGGCCCAGATACGCAGTATTTT
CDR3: CASSEPRLASGPDTQYF

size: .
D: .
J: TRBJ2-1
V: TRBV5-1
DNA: TGCGCCAGCAGCTTGGCGGATGAGCAGTTCTTC
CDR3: CASSLADEQFF

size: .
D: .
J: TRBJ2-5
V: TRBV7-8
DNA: TGTGCCAGCAGCCCCCGAACAGGGCAACAAGAGACCCAGTACTTC
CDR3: CASSPRTGQQETQYF

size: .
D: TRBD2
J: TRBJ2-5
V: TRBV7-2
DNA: TGTGCCAGCAGCTGGGGAGGGGTTGGGGGGAGGGCCCAGTACTTC
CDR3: CASSWGGVGGRAQYF

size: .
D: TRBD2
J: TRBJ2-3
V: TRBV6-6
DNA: TGTGCCAGCAGTTACTCAGCGGGGAGCACAGATACGCAGTATTTT
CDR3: CASSYSAGSTDTQYF

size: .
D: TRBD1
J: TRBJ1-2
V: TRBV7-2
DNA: TGTGCCAGCAGCCCGAGGGGGGACAGGGGGCTCCGGGGCTATGGCTACACCTTC
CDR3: CASSPRGDRGLRGYGYTF

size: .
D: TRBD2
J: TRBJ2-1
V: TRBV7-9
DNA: TGTGCCAGCAGCCCGGGACTAGCGGGAGATGGGTACAATGAGCAGTTCTTC
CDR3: CASSPGLAGDGYNEQFF

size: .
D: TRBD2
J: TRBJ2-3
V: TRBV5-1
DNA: TGCGCCAGCAGCCAGGGACTAGCGGGAGTGGATACGCAGTATTTT
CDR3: CASSQGLAGVDTQYF

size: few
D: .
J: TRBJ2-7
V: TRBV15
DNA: TGTGCCACCAGCAGAGACATGTCCTACGAGCAGTACTTC
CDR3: CATSRDMSYEQYF

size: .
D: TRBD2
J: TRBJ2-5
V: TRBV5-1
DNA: TGCGCCAGCAGCGCTAGCGGGGCACAACAAGAGACCCAGTACTTC
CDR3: CASSASGAQQETQYF

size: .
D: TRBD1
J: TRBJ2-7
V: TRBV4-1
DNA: TGCGCCAGCAGCCAACCAAGACAGGGCCGCTCCTACGAGCAGTACTTC
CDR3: CASSQPRQGRSYEQYF

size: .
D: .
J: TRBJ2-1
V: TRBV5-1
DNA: TGCGCCAGCAGCTTGGCCGGGAGTTCCTACAATGAGCAGTTCTTC
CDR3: CASSLAGSSYNEQFF

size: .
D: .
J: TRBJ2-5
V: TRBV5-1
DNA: TGCGCCAGCACTAGGACAAACCAAGAGACCCAGTACTTC
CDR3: CASTRTNQETQYF

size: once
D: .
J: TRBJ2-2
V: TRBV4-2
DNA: TGTGCCAGCAGCCCGATGAGGGGAGGCGGTTCCGGGGAGCTGTTTTTT
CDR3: CASSPMRGGGSGELFF

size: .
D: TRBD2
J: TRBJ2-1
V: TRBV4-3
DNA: TGCGCCAGCAGCCAAGATCTAGCGGAGTCCTACAATGAGCAGTTCTTC
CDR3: CASSQDLAESYNEQFF

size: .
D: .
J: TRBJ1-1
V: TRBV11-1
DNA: TGTGCCAGCAGCAGTCAGGGAAACACTGAAGCTTTCTTT
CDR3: CASSSQGNTEAFF

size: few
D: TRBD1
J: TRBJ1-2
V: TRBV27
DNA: TGTGCCGCCGCCACGACAGGGGCGAACTATGGCTACACCTTC
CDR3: CAAATTGANYGYTF

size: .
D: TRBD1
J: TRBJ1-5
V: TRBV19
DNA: TGTGCCAGTACCCTACTACAGGGGGGACGAAATCAGCCCCAGCATTTT
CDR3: CASTLLQGGRNQPQHF

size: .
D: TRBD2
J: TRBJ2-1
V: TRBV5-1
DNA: TGCGCCAGCAGCTTGGGGAGTGGGAGGGCCTACAATGAGCAGTTCTTC
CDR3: CASSLGSGRAYNEQFF

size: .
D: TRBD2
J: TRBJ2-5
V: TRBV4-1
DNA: TGCGCCAGCAGCCAAGGTCCAGCGGGGGCGAGAGAGACCCAGTACTTC
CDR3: CASSQGPAGARETQYF